One sample yielded the 3 T cell receptor beta chains listed below, sequenced in a study of OX40 agonist ivuxolimab in advanced cancers. The method was immunoSEQ multiplex PCR; TCRdb's version includes in-frame clones alone and lacks a portion of them. The top ten clones hold over 0.6% of a sample with approximately 82,000 clones, just under 95% of them seen once. The sample here was CD4+ or CD8+ T cells sorted from blood, taken in a trial of the OX40 agonist ivuxolimab. Receptor source: an adult with an advanced solid tumor such as melanoma, head and neck, liver or kidney cancer.

The rearrangement joins TRBV6-6 to TRBJ2-7; TRBD1 matches at 10 bases. J lost 4 bases, V lost 2 bases, and 8 bases had no gene match. The length of the CDR3 is 16 residues. The germline gives CDR1 MNHNY, CDR2 SVGAGI (reference sequence). The CDR3 sequence is CASSYRRDRGGYEQYF. DNA for the CDR3: TGTGCCAGCAGTTACCGACGGGACAGGGGAGGTTACGAGCAGTACTTC.

The CDR3 is CASSHRGKGNTGELFF. In nucleotides, the CDR3 is TGTGCCAGTAGCCACAGGGGAAAAGGGAACACCGGGGAGCTGTTTTTT. The V call is TRBV19, the J call TRBJ2-2; 7 bases map to TRBD1. There are 16 residues in the CDR3. V was clipped by 6 bases and J by 1 base; unmatched bases: 8. Per germline, CDR1 LNHDA and CDR2 SQIVND (reference sequence).

This rearrangement joins TRBV30 to TRBJ2-7; 10 bases align to TRBD1. This CDR3 region has 13 residues. V shed 5 bases, J shed 3 bases, and the junction held 4 bases outside the gene matches. Germline V lookup: CDR1 GTSNPN, CDR2 SVGIG (reference sequence). CDR3 DNA sequence: TGTGCCTGGGAAGGGACAGGGGTCTACGAGCAGTACTTC. Protein: CAWEGTGVYEQYF. The variable domain in full, completed from reference TRBV30 and TRBJ2-7, reads SQTIHQWPATLVQPVGSPLSLECTVEGTSNPNLYWYRQAAGRGLQLLFYSVGIGQISSEVPQNLSASRPQDRQFILSSKKLLLSDSGFYLCAWEGTGVYEQYFGPGTRLTVT.